The clone carrying this TCR beta chain turned up a few times. The target antigen is unknown. The sample comes from a study of response to subunit inactivated influenza vaccine. The germline CDR1 and CDR2 sequences are SEHNR and FQNEAQ (reference sequence). Trimming took 2 bases from V and 1 from J, leaving 17 bases between them. The CDR3 has 17 residues. TCRdb re-called the RT-PCR reads through MiXCR, storing one row per CDR3 protein. This repertoire shows around 490,000 distinct CDR3 sequences, approximately 7.7% found once; its top ten account for over 10%. The study, taken as a whole, reports: Researchers suggested that each seasonal influenza vaccination recruits few new T cells.

The chain is built from TRBV7-9 and TRBJ1-1, with D uncertain. Specimen: PBMCs from blood, collected about 23 months after vaccination. The clonotype comes from a man aged 50 to 75 who received an inactivated influenza vaccine. This CDR3 reads CASSLIFQRTANTEAFF. The CDR3 bases are TGTGCCAGCAGCTTAATCTTTCAAAGGACGGCGAACACTGAAGCTTTCTTT. Full variable domain (remainder filled in from reference TRBV7-9 and TRBJ1-1): DTGVSQNPRHKITKRGQNVTFRCDPISEHNRLYWYRQTLGQGPEFLTYFQNEAQLEKSRLLSDRFSAERPKGSFSTLEIQRTEQGDSAMYLCASSLIFQRTANTEAFFGQGTRLTVV.